This TCR beta chain comes out of a study of blood T cell repertoires in COVID-19. This clone was counted many times. This sample also contains other DNA sequences that code for the same CDR3. Authors' methods: Counts of nucleated cells, estimated from reference gene primer amplification, were obtained. Assay: immunoSEQ multiplex PCR; the TCRdb copy retains only in-frame clones and omits some. D and trimming were read from the DNA, whereas the V and J calls and clone size are those reported in that table. Of 45,000 to 60,000 clones in the sample, more than 65% were seen once. Germline-derived CDR1 and CDR2 are DFQATT and SNEGSKA (reference sequence). V shed 3 bases, J shed 6 bases, and the junction held 10 bases outside the gene matches. The CDR3 covers 15 residues.

The genes are TRBV20-1 and TRBJ2-3; 9 bases align to TRBD2. Sequencing used peripheral blood. The clonotype originates from a man older than 75 with COVID-19, enrolled during active disease. CDR3 in amino acids: CSASSGTSTGDTQYF. CDR3 bases: TGCAGTGCTAGTTCTGGGACTAGCACCGGGGATACGCAGTATTTT.